A selection of T cell receptor beta chains follows, all from one sample in a study of cytomegalovirus exposure and HLA in healthy donors. Libraries were prepared by immunoSEQ multiplex PCR; TCRdb keeps only in-frame clonotypes and omits some of them. The data show roughly 160,000 clones, approximately 79% seen once. Sequenced: PBMCs. The receptors come from a man over 45 in good health and CMV-seropositive. The CDR3 runs from the conserved cysteine through the conserved F or W. D genes are given only for firm matches. Clone size appears in some rows only: once, few, many, or a class for an expanded clone.

clone_size d_call j_call v_call cdr3_aa cdr3_nt
once . TRBJ1-2 TRBV7-8 CASSLQQGYGYTF TGTGCCAGCAGCTTACAGCAGGGTTATGGCTACACCTTC
. . TRBJ2-5 TRBV6-5 CASSYRGDQYF TGTGCCAGCAGTTACCGCGGGGACCAGTACTTC
. . TRBJ2-3 TRBV7-2 CASSLISDTQYF TGTGCCAGCAGCTTAATTTCGGATACGCAGTATTTT
. . TRBJ2-2 TRBV13 CASSRKQGVTGELFF TGTGCCAGCAGCCGAAAACAGGGAGTCACCGGGGAGCTGTTTTTT
few TRBD2 TRBJ2-2 TRBV9 CASSVGATGGPYTGELFF TGTGCCAGCAGCGTAGGGGCAACGGGGGGGCCGTACACCGGGGAGCTGTTTTTT
once . TRBJ1-4 TRBV2 CATLRGALNEKLFF TGTGCCACCTTGCGGGGAGCCCTTAATGAAAAACTGTTTTTT
. TRBD1 TRBJ1-1 TRBV28 CASSLIRGLGNTEAFF TGTGCCAGCAGTTTAATCAGGGGGCTGGGGAACACTGAAGCTTTCTTT
. TRBD2 TRBJ2-7 TRBV28 CASSPRGGSHEQYF TGTGCCAGCAGTCCCCGGGGGGGCAGCCACGAGCAGTACTTC
. TRBD1 TRBJ1-2 TRBV15 CATSGWNPGQAVYGYTF TGTGCCACCAGCGGCTGGAACCCGGGACAGGCCGTTTATGGCTACACCTTC
few TRBD1 TRBJ2-1 TRBV15 CATSREESGTGGVGEQFF TGTGCCACCAGCAGAGAGGAGTCCGGGACAGGCGGCGTGGGTGAGCAGTTCTTC
. TRBD2 TRBJ2-1 TRBV29-1 CSVEKGVAGGWNEQFF TGCAGCGTTGAAAAAGGGGTAGCGGGGGGATGGAATGAGCAGTTCTTC
. TRBD2 TRBJ2-5 TRBV28 CASSLYQYQIAGEQETQYF TGTGCCAGCAGTTTGTACCAATATCAAATAGCGGGGGAACAAGAGACCCAGTACTTC
. . TRBJ1-1 TRBV6-5 CASSYGRVRMNTEAFF TGTGCCAGCAGTTACGGCCGCGTCAGGATGAACACTGAAGCTTTCTTT
. TRBD1 TRBJ1-3 TRBV7-2 CASSLVLRGLGNTIYF TGTGCCAGCAGCTTAGTGCTAAGGGGGCTTGGAAACACCATATATTTT
. . TRBJ2-1 TRBV7-3 CASSFTDNEQFF TGTGCCAGCAGCTTTACGGACAATGAGCAGTTCTTC
. TRBD1 TRBJ1-2 TRBV28 CASSAAGQRLQGYTF TGTGCCAGCAGTGCGGCGGGACAGAGACTTCAGGGCTACACCTTC
. . TRBJ2-3 TRBV19 CASSERVDTQYF TGTGCCAGTAGTGAGAGGGTAGATACGCAGTATTTT
once TRBD1 TRBJ2-3 TRBV9 CASSGGQLTDTQYF TGTGCCAGCAGCGGGGGACAGCTCACAGATACGCAGTATTTT
. TRBD1 TRBJ1-2 TRBV6-1 CASSAWDSLMTNYGYTF TGTGCCAGCAGTGCCTGGGACAGCTTAATGACTAACTATGGCTACACCTTC
. TRBD1 TRBJ1-1 TRBV5-8 CASSGRGMNTEAFF TGTGCCAGCAGTGGCAGGGGGATGAACACTGAAGCTTTCTTT
. . TRBJ1-1 TRBV19 CASSIDLGRMNTEAFF TGTGCCAGTAGTATAGATCTTGGGCGAATGAACACTGAAGCTTTCTTT
. TRBD1 TRBJ1-6 TRBV7-2 CASSTDRGVSYNSPLHF TGTGCCAGCAGCACGGACAGGGGGGTATCCTATAATTCACCCCTCCACTTT
. . TRBJ1-2 TRBV7-8 CASSLGNRGARGYTF TGTGCCAGCAGCTTAGGAAACCGGGGGGCGCGTGGCTACACCTTC
few TRBD1 TRBJ1-2 TRBV19 CATHPGQTYGYTF TGTGCCACTCATCCGGGACAGACATATGGCTACACCTTC
. . TRBJ1-4 TRBV7-9 CASTPLRRSLTSTNEKLFF TGTGCCAGCACCCCGCTAAGACGGAGCCTAACTTCAACTAATGAAAAACTGTTTTTT
. . TRBJ1-5 TRBV4-1 CASSQVEKQPQHF TGCGCCAGCAGCCAGGTGGAGAAACAGCCCCAGCATTTT
few . TRBJ2-2 TRBV5-1 CASSLATGSPGELFF TGCGCCAGCAGCTTGGCTACAGGGTCCCCCGGGGAGCTGTTTTTT
few . TRBJ2-6 TRBV12-2 CASRLSRVLVRRSNSGANVLTF TGTGCAAGTCGCCTCAGCCGGGTGTTGGTTCGGCGGTCCAACTCTGGGGCCAACGTCCTGACTTTC
once . TRBJ1-3 TRBV18 CASSPTVLDRLSGNTIYF TGTGCCAGCTCACCCACTGTACTCGACAGACTCTCTGGAAACACCATATATTTT
. TRBD1 TRBJ2-5 TRBV5-1 CASSLGTGAVETQYF TGCGCCAGCAGCTTGGGAACAGGGGCTGTAGAGACCCAGTACTTC
few TRBD1 TRBJ1-1 TRBV2 CASSQGQATEAFF TGTGCCAGCAGCCAAGGACAGGCCACTGAAGCTTTCTTT
. TRBD1 TRBJ1-1 TRBV27 CASSSRQGRGMNTEAFF TGTGCCAGCAGTTCCCGACAGGGGCGGGGGATGAACACTGAAGCTTTCTTT
. TRBD2 TRBJ2-3 TRBV5-1 CASSGGVGTDTQYF TGCGCCAGCAGCGGGGGGGTGGGCACAGATACGCAGTATTTT
. TRBD2 TRBJ2-3 TRBV4-2 CASSPQRGIPTDTQYF TGTGCCAGCAGCCCCCAGCGGGGGATACCCACAGATACGCAGTATTTT
. . TRBJ1-6 TRBV30 CAWSVGGFLRVSPLHF TGTGCCTGGAGTGTAGGAGGATTTTTGAGGGTTTCACCCCTCCACTTT
. TRBD1 TRBJ1-6 TRBV6-1 CASSDKEGTGYSYNSPLHF TGTGCCAGCAGTGATAAAGAGGGGACAGGGTATTCCTATAATTCACCCCTCCACTTT
. . TRBJ2-6 TRBV5-1 CASSLAAGTGANVLTF TGCGCCAGCAGCTTGGCTGCGGGGACTGGGGCCAACGTCCTGACTTTC
. . TRBJ1-6 TRBV11-2 CASSLGFGGSSYNSPLHF TGTGCCAGCAGCTTAGGTTTCGGGGGGAGCTCCTATAATTCACCCCTCCACTTT
. . TRBJ1-4 TRBV5-5 CASTEGATNEKLFF TGTGCCAGCACCGAGGGGGCAACTAATGAAAAACTGTTTTTT
. . TRBJ2-7 TRBV14 CASSQDQFRSYEQYF TGTGCCAGCAGCCAAGATCAATTCAGGTCCTACGAGCAGTACTTC
. . TRBJ1-5 TRBV4-1 CASSQDIYGGAQPQHF TGCGCCAGCAGCCAAGATATTTATGGGGGGGCTCAGCCCCAGCATTTT